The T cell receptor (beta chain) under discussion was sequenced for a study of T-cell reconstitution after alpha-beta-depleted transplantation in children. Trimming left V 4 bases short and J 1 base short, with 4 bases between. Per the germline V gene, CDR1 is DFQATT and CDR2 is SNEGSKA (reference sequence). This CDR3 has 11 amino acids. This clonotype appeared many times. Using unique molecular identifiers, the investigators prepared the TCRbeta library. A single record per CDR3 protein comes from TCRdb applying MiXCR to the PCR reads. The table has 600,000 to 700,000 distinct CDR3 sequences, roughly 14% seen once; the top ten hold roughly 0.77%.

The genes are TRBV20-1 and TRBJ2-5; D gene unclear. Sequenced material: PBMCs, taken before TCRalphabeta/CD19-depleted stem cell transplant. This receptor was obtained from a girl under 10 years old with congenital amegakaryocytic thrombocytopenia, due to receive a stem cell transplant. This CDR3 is CSATIQETQYF. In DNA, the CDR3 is TGCAGTGCTACAATCCAAGAGACCCAGTACTTC.